This T cell receptor (beta chain) comes out of a study of beta chain features in type 1 diabetes. As for the study in general: Age, gender, cell numbers and subset yield matched between patients and controls.

CDR3 length: 15 amino acids. V was cut by 1 base and J by 3 bases, with 13 bases left in between. Germline lookup yields CDR1 PRHDT and CDR2 FYEKMQ (reference sequence). This clone was found a few times. Each donor gave one heparinised blood draw averaging approximately 120 mL. Expressed TCRB transcripts got sequenced, as all isolated RNA was reverse transcribed. Sequencing used immunoSEQ multiplex PCR; TCRdb keeps in-frame clones, though not all of them. Of roughly 450,000 clones in the sample, more than 11% were seen once. The chain employs TRBV13 and TRBJ2-7; perhaps TRBD1 as D (7 bases). Material for sequencing was naive CD4+ T cells from blood. This receptor was obtained from a man under 40 in good health. In DNA, the CDR3 is TGTGCCAGCAGCTTAGCCAGGGGGGACATCTACGAGCAGTACTTC. Protein product: CASSLARGDIYEQYF.